This TCR beta chain came from a study of cytomegalovirus exposure and HLA in healthy donors. Details on this clone: Its antigen is unknown.

The PCR made use of 60 Vbeta and 13 Jbeta primers. The method was immunoSEQ multiplex PCR; TCRdb's version includes in-frame clones alone and lacks a portion of them. Of some 150,000 clones in the sample, 70% to 80% were seen once. Findings of the study overall: Previously analyzed data showed that most TCR beta V segments were productive at a frequency of about 90% or about 30%. Presence/absence analyses rested on an assumption that sequencing depth was roughly uniform across donors. When a later analysis was performed, an Asian-associated ancestry cluster reportedly had fewer N-insertions than the approximately 690-donor mean.

The CDR3 is made up of 15 amino acids. Germline V CDR1 and CDR2: SEHNR, FQNEAQ (reference sequence). The ends lost 5 bases at V and 8 bases at J; junction bases unmatched: 14. V and J are TRBV7-9 and TRBJ1-2, with TRBD1 matching 7 bases. The clonotype originates from a woman aged 45-60 years in good health and CMV-seronegative. The material sequenced was PBMCs. The DNA of the CDR3 is TGTGCCAGCAGCCCAGGACAGGCCCACGCGGGGGGCTACACCTTC. Its protein is CASSPGQAHAGGYTF.